The entry below describes one TCR beta chain. What it recognizes is unknown. Generated by immunoSEQ multiplex PCR, the TCRdb table keeps only in-frame clones and is missing some. The top ten clones hold about 0.37% of a sample with approximately 69,000 clones, about 89% of them seen once. The sample originates from a study of Tregs in tolerant kidney transplant recipients. Study-level results: No direct test of biological reproducibility was done here.

CDR1 is MNHNY and CDR2 is SVGAGI in the germline V gene (reference sequence). V shed 6 bases and J 5 bases; nucleotides not matched to a gene: 7. The CDR3 contains 14 residues. Thawed PBMCs were FACS-sorted into unstimulated CD4+CD25+CD127- regulatory T cells, CD4+CD25- non-regulatory cells, CD4 and CD8 cells. The chain is built from TRBV6-6 and TRBJ2-5, with TRBD2 identical over 9 bases. The sequences come from CD4+ T cells from blood, collected before the transplant. This clonotype was obtained from a human donor who received a combined kidney and bone marrow transplant. The CDR3 loop reads CASRIAGVRETQYF. The CDR3 DNA sequence: TGTGCCAGCAGGATAGCGGGAGTCAGGGAGACCCAGTACTTC.